A selection of T cell receptor beta chains follows, all from one sample in a study of blood T cell repertoires in COVID-19. The data were produced by immunoSEQ multiplex PCR, yet TCRdb's version contains in-frame clones alone and is incomplete. The top ten hold roughly 44% of the sample, which has tens of thousands of clones, roughly 73% seen once. Specimen: peripheral blood. All receptors come from a human donor in a cohort sampled during active COVID-19. CDR3s include the opening cysteine and the closing phenylalanine or tryptophan. Fields, in order: J gene, V gene, clone size, D gene, CDR3 protein, CDR3 DNA. The D gene is left open where the match is weak. Rows may omit the clone size; those that give it use once, few, many or a size class.

TRBJ2-7 TRBV18 NA NA CASSATTYEQYF TGTGCCAGCTCGGCGACTACCTACGAGCAGTACTTC
TRBJ2-3 TRBV10-3 NA TRBD2 CAISGKTSGSTDTQYF TGTGCCATCAGTGGAAAGACTAGCGGGAGCACAGATACGCAGTATTTT
TRBJ2-5 TRBV5-8 NA TRBD1 CASSHRQGEETQYF TGTGCCAGCAGCCACCGACAGGGGGAAGAGACCCAGTACTTC
TRBJ2-7 TRBV7-9 NA TRBD2 CASNRGLAGVAEQYF TGTGCCAGCAACCGGGGACTAGCGGGAGTTGCGGAGCAGTACTTC
TRBJ1-4 TRBV5-1 many NA CASSPRGGEKLFF TGCGCCAGCAGCCCCAGGGGTGGGGAAAAACTGTTTTTT
TRBJ1-6 TRBV19 NA TRBD1 CASKPGQINSPLHF TGTGCCAGTAAGCCGGGACAGATTAATTCACCCCTCCACTTT
TRBJ2-2 TRBV5-8 NA TRBD2 CASSQASGTTGELFF TGTGCCAGCAGCCAGGCAAGCGGGACGACCGGGGAGCTGTTTTTT
TRBJ2-5 TRBV28 NA NA CASSLWYAGGETRETQYF TGTGCCAGCAGTTTATGGTACGCGGGTGGTGAAACGAGAGAGACCCAGTACTTC
TRBJ1-2 TRBV6-5 once NA CASRSSGAGYGYTF TGTGCCAGCAGATCATCAGGCGCCGGCTATGGCTACACCTTC
TRBJ2-3 TRBV10-2 NA TRBD2 CASSDAGLAGAGDTQYF TGCGCCAGCAGTGATGCGGGTTTAGCGGGAGCAGGGGATACGCAGTATTTT
TRBJ1-4 TRBV5-5 NA NA CASSLGQGLYEKLFF TGTGCCAGCAGCTTGGGTCAGGGCCTATATGAAAAACTGTTTTTT
TRBJ1-5 TRBV5-1 once TRBD1 CASSLEGRGMNQPQHF TGCGCCAGCAGCTTGGAGGGCAGGGGGATGAATCAGCCCCAGCATTTT
TRBJ2-7 TRBV12-3/TRBV12-4 NA NA CASSLYRVNEQYF TGTGCCAGCAGTTTATACAGGGTTAACGAGCAGTACTTC
TRBJ1-2 TRBV19 NA NA CASSTGDYGYTF TGTGCCAGTAGTACAGGGGACTATGGCTACACCTTC
TRBJ2-7 TRBV18 NA TRBD1 CASSPGQGNFGEQYF TGTGCCAGCTCACCAGGACAGGGTAACTTTGGGGAGCAGTACTTC
TRBJ2-3 TRBV7-2 NA TRBD2 CASSPRRAGGGDTQYF TGTGCCAGCAGCCCGCGGAGGGCGGGAGGGGGGGATACGCAGTATTTT
TRBJ2-3 TRBV11-1 NA TRBD2 CASSSVAGDTDTQYF TGTGCCAGCAGCTCCGTAGCGGGAGACACAGATACGCAGTATTTT
TRBJ2-7 TRBV19 NA TRBD1 CASNGQGVGEQYF TGTGCCAGTAACGGACAGGGGGTAGGCGAGCAGTACTTC
TRBJ1-1 TRBV6-6 NA NA CASSYSNSYTEAFF TGTGCCAGCAGTTACTCGAATAGCTACACTGAAGCTTTCTTT
TRBJ1-2 TRBV5-1 NA TRBD1 CASSPGQARGYTF TGCGCCAGCAGCCCCGGACAGGCGCGGGGCTACACCTTC
TRBJ1-6 TRBV28 NA NA CASSLPLPGGDNSPLHF TGTGCCAGCAGTCTCCCCTTGCCGGGGGGCGACAATTCACCCCTCCACTTT
TRBJ2-3 TRBV3-1/TRBV3-2 NA TRBD2 CASSQGPSGTGTQYF TGTGCCAGCAGCCAGGGTCCTAGCGGGACCGGTACGCAGTATTTT
TRBJ2-7 TRBV10-2 NA NA CASSGGGSSYEQYF TGCGCCAGCAGTGGGGGCGGAAGCTCCTACGAGCAGTACTTC
TRBJ2-1 TRBV29-1 NA TRBD2 CSVGAGGQSPEQFF TGCAGCGTGGGAGCGGGGGGGCAAAGTCCCGAGCAGTTCTTC
TRBJ2-7 TRBV5-5 NA NA CASSLNRWSEQYF TGTGCCAGCAGCTTGAACAGGTGGAGCGAGCAGTACTTC
TRBJ2-7 TRBV19 few TRBD1 CASSIDDRGSYEQYF TGTGCCAGTAGTATAGACGACAGGGGATCCTACGAGCAGTACTTC
TRBJ2-1 TRBV7-9 few NA CASSQTGGEQFF TGTGCCAGCAGCCAGACCGGGGGTGAGCAGTTCTTC
TRBJ1-2 TRBV28 NA NA CASSFGGYGTYGYTF TGTGCCAGCAGTTTTGGAGGGTATGGAACCTATGGCTACACCTTC
TRBJ2-3 TRBV20-1 NA NA CSAPSGYTQYF TGCAGTGCCCCCAGCGGCTATACGCAGTATTTT
TRBJ1-1 TRBV7-2 NA TRBD1 CASSSGQGDGNTEAFF TGTGCCAGCAGCTCCGGACAGGGTGACGGGAACACTGAAGCTTTCTTT
TRBJ2-1 TRBV2 NA TRBD2 CASSERTSGYNEQFF TGTGCCAGCAGTGAGAGGACTAGCGGCTACAATGAGCAGTTCTTC
TRBJ1-5 TRBV7-9 NA NA CASSSTGANQPQHF TGTGCCAGCAGCTCTACAGGAGCCAATCAGCCCCAGCATTTT
TRBJ2-1 TRBV11-2 NA TRBD2 CASSPRASGNYNEQFF TGTGCCAGCAGCCCCCGTGCTAGCGGGAATTACAATGAGCAGTTCTTC
TRBJ2-3 TRBV6-4 NA TRBD2 CASSDISGGGTDTQYF TGTGCCAGCAGTGATATTAGCGGGGGAGGCACAGATACGCAGTATTTT
TRBJ1-1 TRBV4-1 NA NA CASSQVFRVFKPEAFF TGCGCCAGCAGCCAAGTCTTCCGGGTCTTCAAACCTGAAGCTTTCTTT
TRBJ1-2 TRBV6-1 NA TRBD1 CASSEIRTGSGYTF TGTGCCAGCAGTGAGATACGGACAGGGTCCGGCTACACCTTC
TRBJ1-1 TRBV7-9 NA TRBD1 CASSLTGGEAFF TGTGCCAGCAGCTTAACAGGGGGTGAAGCTTTCTTT
TRBJ1-3 TRBV7-9 many NA CATGERPSSGNTIYF TGTGCCACGGGGGAACGTCCGAGCTCTGGAAACACCATATATTTT
TRBJ1-5 TRBV28 NA TRBD1 CASSWPGQGGNQPQHF TGTGCCAGCAGTTGGCCGGGACAGGGTGGAAATCAGCCCCAGCATTTT